The next 32 T cell receptor beta chains were all read from a single sample in a study of blood T cells in healthy people across ages. The authors ran a second PCR of roughly 6 to 12 cycles using a sample-barcoded 5' primer and a J-beta primer mix. TCRdb analysed the 5' RACE reads with MiXCR anew, one entry per CDR3 protein. The table has approximately 730,000 distinct CDR3 sequences, roughly 53% seen once. Sequencing was performed on blood. The receptors come from a man older than 75 in good health.

Regarding this clonotype: An end of the junction does not agree with germline; a read error may underlie this. J is TRBJ1-1 and V is TRBV25-1, with unresolved D. CDR3 length equals 15 residues. The V gene's germline CDR1 is MGHDK and CDR2 SYGVNS. The CDR3 coding sequence is TGTGCCAGCAGTGAACATGCAAGCATGAACACTGAAACTTTCTTT. Protein sequence: CASSEHASMNTETFF.

Only a few counts were recorded for this clonotype. V gene TRBV5-6 combines with J gene TRBJ2-1; 9 nucleotides line up with TRBD2. This CDR3 contains 17 residues. V lost 2 bases, J lost 1 base, and 7 bases stayed unmatched. CDR1 is SGHDT and CDR2 is YYEEEE in the germline V gene. The CDR3 DNA sequence: TGTGCCAGCAGCTTATCATTAGCGGGAGTGTCCTACAATGAGCAGTTCTTC. Its translation is CASSLSLAGVSYNEQFF. Together with reference TRBV5-6 and TRBJ2-1, the CDR3 gives the full variable domain: DAGVTQSPTHLIKTRGQQVTLRCSPKSGHDTVSWYQQALGQGPQFIFQYYEEEERQRGNFPDRFSGHQFPNYSSELNVNALLLGDSALYLCASSLSLAGVSYNEQFFGPGTRLTVL.

This clonotype has only a few counts. The genes are TRBV29-1 and TRBJ1-4, with 7 bases identical to TRBD1. This CDR3 is 14 amino acids long. Germline trimming cut 7 bases from V and 5 bases from J; bases unmatched to any gene: 10. CDR1 SQVTM and CDR2 ANQGSEA come from the germline V gene. The CDR3 coding sequence is TGCAGCGCTCACGACAGGGCCCAAAATGAAAAACTGTTTTTT. The encoded protein is CSAHDRAQNEKLFF.

The V call is TRBV7-2, the J call TRBJ2-2, with D unclear. The CDR3 contains 13 residues. Trimming removed 1 base from V and 7 bases from J, with 7 bases in between. Germline values: CDR1 SGHTA, CDR2 FQGNSA. The CDR3 protein is CASSLDAVGELFF. The CDR3 DNA is TGTGCCAGCAGCTTAGATGCGGTCGGGGAGCTGTTTTTT.

This chain joins TRBV25-1 and TRBJ2-3, with 9 bases that match TRBD2. V shed 4 bases and J 0 bases; nucleotides not matched to a gene: 23. CDR3 length: 22 amino acids. The V gene's germline CDR1 is MGHDK and CDR2 SYGVNS. The CDR3 sequence is CASSAQVGGQQGLALSTDTQYF. The CDR3 coding sequence is TGTGCCAGCAGTGCCCAGGTGGGGGGACAGCAAGGACTAGCGTTGAGCACAGATACGCAGTATTTT.

This rearrangement joins TRBV6-1 to TRBJ1-5; 10 bases line up with TRBD1. With 6 bases clipped from V and 5 bases from J, the junction kept 25 bases outside the gene matches. The CDR3 is made up of 21 amino acids. Germline V CDR1 and CDR2: MNHNS, SASEGT. The CDR3 DNA reads TGTGCCAGCAGAGGACCGCTCAGCCGTCCAGGGGACAGGGGTCAGGATCAGCCCCAGCATTTT. Translation: CASRGPLSRPGDRGQDQPQHF.

This clonotype was seen a handful of times. This chain links TRBV27 with TRBJ2-7; no clear D. CDR1 is MNHEY, CDR2 SMNVEV, per germline (reference sequence). The CDR3 extends over 15 amino acids. The ends were cut back, 6 bases at V and 3 bases at J, with 18 bases in the middle. The chain's CDR3 is CASSHSPKGLYEQYF. The DNA for the CDR3 is TGTGCCAGCAGCCATTCCCCTAAAGGTCTCTACGAGCAGTACTTC.

In this sample, this clonotype turned up a few times. The V call is TRBV5-1, the J call TRBJ2-7; TRBD2 matches 8 bases. This CDR3 region has 16 residues. Germline V gives CDR1 SGHRS, CDR2 YFSETQ. J lost 5 bases, V lost 5 bases, and 15 bases had no gene match. CDR3 in DNA: TGCGCCAGCAGGGAAGCTAGCGGGTCGCCTGCCGACGAGCAGTACTTC. As protein: CASREASGSPADEQYF.

This clonotype was seen once. The chain uses TRBV6-5 and TRBJ2-6; D possibly corresponds to TRBD2 (6 bases). V lost 8 bases to trimming and J lost 2 bases, with 7 bases between them. The CDR3 consists of 13 residues. Germline V lookup: CDR1 MNHEY, CDR2 SVGAGI. The CDR3: CASCGTGANVLTF. The CDR3 nucleotides are TGTGCCAGCTGCGGGACTGGGGCCAACGTCCTGACTTTC.

This clonotype showed up just a few times. The gene calls are TRBV4-2 and TRBJ2-1, with TRBD1 identical over 7 bases. CDR1 is LGHNA, CDR2 YNFKEQ, per germline. The CDR3 has 15 residues. After removal of 4 bases from V and 6 bases from J, the junction contained 9 bases not matched to a gene. CDR3 sequence reads: CASSPGGPGGNEQFF. As DNA, the CDR3 is TGTGCCAGCAGCCCAGGAGGACCAGGGGGCAATGAGCAGTTCTTC.

In DNA form, the CDR3 reads TGCGCCAGCAGCCCCGGGGGGACAGGGTACAATGAGCAGTTCTTC. This encodes CASSPGGTGYNEQFF. V usage is TRBV5-1 and J usage is TRBJ2-1; 9 bases are a match to TRBD1. The ends lost 4 bases at V and 4 bases at J; junction bases unmatched: 6. CDR1 and CDR2 (germline): SGHRS, YFSETQ. This CDR3 is 15 amino acids long.

The CDR3 nucleotides are TGTGCCAGCAGTTTAGGGAGGGGGCCTCCAGGAGATACGCAGTATTTT. This codes for CASSLGRGPPGDTQYF. The chain links TRBV27 to TRBJ2-3; D might be TRBD1 or TRBD2, each matching 7 bases. Trimming left V 2 bases short and J 5 bases short, with 17 bases between. The CDR3 is 16 amino acids. CDR1 MNHEY and CDR2 SMNVEV come from the germline V gene (reference sequence).

The chain uses TRBV11-2 and TRBJ2-1; 7 bases line up with TRBD1. Germline values: CDR1 SGHAT, CDR2 FQNNGV. The length of the CDR3 is 14 residues. The trim removed 1 base at V and 10 bases at J, leaving 7 bases unmatched. This chain's CDR3 is CASSLGDRTYEQFF. CDR3 DNA: TGTGCCAGCAGCTTAGGGGACAGAACCTACGAGCAGTTCTTC.

In its sample, this clonotype was seen a few times. The V gene is TRBV9, the J gene TRBJ2-1; D might be TRBD1 or TRBD2, each matching 5 bases. V lost 3 bases and J lost 2, with 9 bases in between. The CDR3 extends over 14 amino acids. CDR1 and CDR2 from the germline V gene are SGDLS and YYNGEE. The CDR3 reads CASSARGAYNEQFF. The CDR3 DNA reads as TGTGCCAGCAGCGCCCGGGGCGCCTACAATGAGCAGTTCTTC.

Of note for this clonotype: Being one base from a much bigger clone, this may be a read error. This chain uses TRBV20-1 with TRBJ2-7; TRBD2 matches at 8 bases. J was trimmed by 7 bases and V by 2 bases; bases with no gene match: 13. There are 15 residues in the CDR3. Germline V gene lookup returns CDR1 DFQATT and CDR2 SNEGSKA (reference sequence). CDR3 sequence reads: CSARPGGSGTNEQYF. CDR3 nucleotide sequence: TGCAGTGCTAGACCGGGCGGTAGCGGGACCAATGAGCAGTACTTC.

The genes are TRBV7-8 and TRBJ2-7, with D perhaps TRBD1 (5 bases). Germline V gene data show CDR1 as SGHVS and CDR2 as FQNEAQ. Trimming removed 0 bases from V and 7 bases from J, with 19 bases in between. This CDR3 contains 16 residues. In DNA form, the CDR3 reads TGTGCCAGCAGCTTAGCGCGAAGTCTCAGGGCTGGAGAGCAGTACTTC. This gives the protein CASSLARSLRAGEQYF.

V gene TRBV28 combines with J gene TRBJ2-7; D not certain. The CDR3 extends over 14 amino acids. Germline values: CDR1 MDHEN, CDR2 SYDVKM. Deletions cut 4 bases from V and 6 bases from J, with 16 bases between. The CDR3 coding sequence is TGTGCCAGCAGTTCCCAGGCCCACTCAAGCGAGCAGTACTTC. This translates into CASSSQAHSSEQYF.

Comment on this clonotype: Germline is not matched at one junction end, which may reflect a read error. The V and J genes are TRBV7-8 and TRBJ2-5; D is uncertain. Germline loops: CDR1 SGHVS, CDR2 FQNEAQ. This CDR3 has 14 amino acids. Written as DNA, the CDR3 is TGTGTCAGCAGCCCAGAGACCGGCAAGACGACCCAGTACTTC. It translates to CVSSPETGKTTQYF.

This clonotype has only one observation. The chain carries TRBV12-3 or TRBV12-4 and TRBJ1-2; 8 nucleotides match TRBD1. Unmatched junction bases numbered 5, after V lost 6 bases and J lost 5 bases. The length of the CDR3 is 13 residues. The CDR3 loop is CASSQDRAYGYTF. The CDR3 coding sequence is TGTGCCAGCAGCCAGGACAGGGCGTATGGCTACACCTTC.

This chain joins TRBV4-2 and TRBJ2-1, with TRBD1 identical over 11 bases. Germline V lookup: CDR1 LGHNA, CDR2 YNFKEQ. V shed 8 bases and J 8 bases; nucleotides not matched to a gene: 8. The CDR3 has 14 amino acids. The CDR3: CASSPGQGVYEQFF. CDR3 DNA sequence: TGTGCCAGCTCTCCGGGACAGGGGGTTTATGAGCAGTTCTTC.

This clonotype was seen a few times. This sequence joins TRBV6-6 and TRBJ2-7; 7 bases fit TRBD1. The V segment lost 7 bases and the J segment 1 base; nucleotides outside the gene matches: 4. CDR1 and CDR2 (germline): MNHNY, SVGAGI (reference sequence). This CDR3 has 13 amino acids. In DNA form, the CDR3 reads TGTGCCAGCACTAACAGGGGTTCCTACGAGCAGTACTTC. This encodes CASTNRGSYEQYF.

This clonotype was found a few times. The gene calls are TRBV5-1 and TRBJ2-2; 10 nucleotides agree with TRBD1. This CDR3 is 16 amino acids long. V dropped 4 bases and J dropped 1; count of bases not matched to a gene: 4. Germline V CDR1 and CDR2: SGHRS, YFSETQ. In DNA, the CDR3 is TGCGCCAGCAGCCCGGGACAGGGGAAGAACACCGGGGAGCTGTTTTTT. Residues: CASSPGQGKNTGELFF.

The V and J genes are TRBV10-3 and TRBJ2-5, with D perhaps TRBD1 or TRBD2 (6 bases each). Trimming cost V 0 bases and J 5 bases, with 16 bases left between them. Germline-derived CDR1 and CDR2 are ENHRY and SYGVKD. This CDR3 region has 16 residues. The CDR3 nucleotides read TGTGCCATCAGTGAGTCGGGGGCTAGCGTCGGGGAGACCCAGTACTTC. Amino acids: CAISESGASVGETQYF.

This clonotype was counted only a few times. This chain joins TRBV5-1 and TRBJ2-7; the match to TRBD2 covers 9 bases. Germline lookup yields CDR1 SGHRS and CDR2 YFSETQ. The length of the CDR3 is 15 residues. With V trimmed by 4 bases and J by 3 bases, 8 bases remained unmatched. The CDR3 DNA sequence: TGCGCCAGCAGCCCGGGCCTAGCGGGATACTACGAGCAGTACTTC. Its protein is CASSPGLAGYYEQYF.

This clonotype was seen only a few times. The rearrangement joins TRBV20-1 to TRBJ1-2, with D unclear. V lost 6 bases to trimming and J lost 3 bases, with 17 bases between them. The germline gives CDR1 DFQATT, CDR2 SNEGSKA (reference sequence). This CDR3 contains 14 residues. The DNA of the CDR3 is TGCAGTGCCCCTGGAGGGTTGCGGGACTATGGCTACACCTTC. Encoded protein: CSAPGGLRDYGYTF.

The chain recombines TRBV20-1 with TRBJ2-7; D remains unclear. Germline-derived CDR1 and CDR2 are DFQATT and SNEGSKA (reference sequence). The V and J ends lost 3 bases and 6 bases respectively, with 9 bases between them. There are 11 residues in the CDR3. The CDR3 spells CSASLAVEQYF. As DNA, the CDR3 is TGCAGTGCTAGTCTGGCAGTCGAGCAGTACTTC.

CDR3 coding DNA: TGTGCCAGCAGCCCTCAGGGCGGGACAGGGGGTAACCAGCCCCAGCATTTT. The encoded protein is CASSPQGGTGGNQPQHF. The rearrangement links TRBV3-1 to TRBJ1-5; TRBD1 agrees at 11 bases. CDR3 size: 17 residues. The trim removed 4 bases at V and 7 bases at J, leaving 12 bases unmatched. The germline CDR1 and CDR2 sequences are LGHDT and YNNKEL (reference sequence). The variable domain in full, completed from reference TRBV3-1 and TRBJ1-5, reads DTAVSQTPKYLVTQMGNDKSIKCEQNLGHDTMYWYKQDSKKFLKIMFSYNNKELIINETVPNRFSPKSPDKAHLNLHINSLELGDSAVYFCASSPQGGTGGNQPQHFGDGTRLSIL.

This clonotype was counted between two and nine times. The J gene is TRBJ2-7, the V gene TRBV7-2, with 7 bases fitting TRBD1. V trimming: 4 bases; J trimming: 5 bases; junction bases outside the gene matches: 8. Germline CDR1 SGHTA, CDR2 FQGNSA. The CDR3 has 14 residues. CDR3 in DNA: TGTGCCAGCAGCTACCGGGACAGAGTCCACGAGCAGTACTTC. Its translation: CASSYRDRVHEQYF. Filled out from reference TRBV7-2 and TRBJ2-7, the complete variable domain reads GAGVSQSPSNKVTEKGKDVELRCDPISGHTALYWYRQSLGQGLEFLIYFQGNSAPDKSGLPSDRFSAERTGGSVSTLTIQRTQQEDSAVYLCASSYRDRVHEQYFGPGTRLTVT.

This chain connects TRBV20-1 to TRBJ2-7, with 10 bases that match TRBD2. From germline, CDR1 is DFQATT and CDR2 SNEGSKA (reference sequence). V lost 0 bases to trimming and J lost 1 base; unmatched junction nucleotides: 9. The CDR3 covers 17 residues. This CDR3 is CSARDRLAGGMSYEQYF. CDR3 in DNA: TGCAGTGCTAGAGATCGATTAGCGGGAGGTATGTCCTACGAGCAGTACTTC.

This clonotype was detected only a few times. This chain joins TRBV6-6 and TRBJ2-5, with TRBD1 matching over 9 bases. The junction had 7 bases not matched to a gene; V was cut back by 7 bases and J by 4 bases. The CDR3 extends over 14 amino acids. Looked up from germline, CDR1 is MNHNY and CDR2 is SVGAGI (reference sequence). As DNA, the CDR3 is TGTGCCAGCACCTCCGGACAGGGGCCAGAGACCCAGTACTTC. As protein: CASTSGQGPETQYF.

This chain connects TRBV5-1 to TRBJ2-1; TRBD1 agrees at 12 bases. J gave up 8 bases and V 1 base, and 7 bases lay outside the gene matches. The CDR3 consists of 16 residues. Germline V gives CDR1 SGHRS, CDR2 YFSETQ. As DNA, the CDR3 is TGCGCCAGCAGCTTGTCGTCGGGACAGGGGGCCCATGAGCAGTTCTTC. As protein: CASSLSSGQGAHEQFF.

The chain couples TRBV12-3 or TRBV12-4 to TRBJ2-3; D ambiguous. The CDR3 loop spans 13 amino acids. V shed 3 bases and J shed 6 bases, with 10 bases lying between them. The CDR3 here is CASSFVAGDTQYF. The CDR3 bases are TGTGCCAGCAGTTTTGTTGCTGGGGATACGCAGTATTTT.